This TCR beta chain is drawn from a study of blood T cell repertoires in COVID-19. Across the whole study: Collection of acute and convalescent COVID-19 samples took place in the United States, Italy and Spain.

CDR1 is DFQATT and CDR2 is SNEGSKA in the germline V gene (reference sequence). The CDR3 extends over 10 amino acids. Trimming removed 3 bases from V and 12 bases from J, with 6 bases in between. This clone was recorded a few times. Authors' methods: Reference gene primer amplification gave estimated nucleated cell counts. Produced via immunoSEQ multiplex PCR; TCRdb's table is partial and in-frame only. That table gives V, J and clone size, and the DNA gave D and trimming. In the table there are about 190,000 clones, less than 85% of which are singletons. Across under 25 US areas, participants ranged in age from 18 to 89 years.

Sequenced material: PBMCs or T cells enriched from blood (not recorded which). This TCR derives from a woman under 40 who had recovered from COVID-19. The chain combines TRBV20-1 with TRBJ1-6; no firm D call. DNA for the CDR3: TGCAGTGCTAGCCTAGGACCCCTCCACTTT. Amino acid sequence: CSASLGPLHF.